Presented here are 30 T cell receptor beta chains from one specimen sequenced in a study of post-analysis software for immune sequencing data. cDNA libraries for TCR beta contained unique molecular identifiers. TCRdb recomputed calls from the PCR reads with MiXCR, one row per CDR3 protein. The repertoire consists of about 770,000 distinct CDR3 sequences, with approximately 44% occurring once and the leading ten covering roughly 5.2%. For these TCRs, the target antigens are not known. Broader study findings: Elevated frequency relative to controls characterized a handful of TRBV segments in patients, TRBV5-6, TRBV5-1 and TRBV20-1 among them.

The material sequenced was blood. These receptors were taken from a girl between 10 and 17 years old with multiple sclerosis.

The rearrangement uses TRBV20-1 and TRBJ2-1, with 7 nucleotides matching TRBD1. CDR1 and CDR2 from the germline V gene are DFQATT and SNEGSKA (reference sequence). V shed 6 bases and J 8 bases; nucleotides not matched to a gene: 13. This CDR3 spans 14 amino acids. CDR3 coding DNA: TGCAGTGCCTCCGGGGCAGGGGGTTTTGATGAGCAGTTCTTC. Residues: CSASGAGGFDEQFF.

The sample holds a few counts of this clonotype. The rearrangement links TRBV4-1 to TRBJ2-7, with TRBD1 matching over 9 bases. J gave up 5 bases and V 3 bases, and 8 bases lay outside the gene matches. The CDR3 contains 15 residues. Looked up from germline, CDR1 is MGHRA and CDR2 is YSYEKL. Here the CDR3 reads CASSHPGQGGNEQYF. The CDR3 region has the DNA TGCGCCAGCAGCCACCCGGGACAGGGAGGTAACGAGCAGTACTTC.

J is TRBJ2-1 and V is TRBV9; D gene ambiguous. The CDR3 is made up of 14 amino acids. Trimming stripped 3 bases from V and 3 bases from J, with 10 bases between. Per the germline V gene, CDR1 is SGDLS and CDR2 is YYNGEE. The CDR3 here is CASSGAALYNEQFF. CDR3 DNA: TGTGCCAGCAGCGGGGCAGCTCTCTACAATGAGCAGTTCTTC.

As concerns this clonotype: A much larger clone is a single base away; this may be a read error. The CDR3 end shows no conserved phenylalanine or tryptophan, and so a read error is likely. V usage is TRBV20-1 and J usage is TRBJ2-1; 10 bases map to TRBD2. The CDR3 spans 15 residues. J was trimmed by 3 bases and V by 6 bases; bases with no gene match: 8. CDR1 and CDR2 from the germline V gene are DFQATT and SNEGSKA (reference sequence). The CDR3 sequence: CSALVRTSGYNEQFL. The CDR3 DNA reads as TGCAGTGCCCTAGTACGGACTAGCGGCTACAATGAGCAGTTCCTC.

This clonotype showed up just once. This sequence joins TRBV12-3 or TRBV12-4 and TRBJ1-1; D gene uncertain. Trimming removed 1 base from V and 6 bases from J, with 18 bases in between. The CDR3 covers 16 residues. The CDR3 sequence: CASSLVAAAHGAEAFF. CDR3 coding DNA: TGTGCCAGCAGTTTAGTGGCGGCAGCCCATGGGGCTGAAGCTTTCTTT.

The chain joins TRBV5-5 to TRBJ2-7, with no clear D. Germline V gene sequence: CDR1 SGHKS, CDR2 YYEKEE (reference sequence). V was shortened by 0 bases and J by 2 bases, with 9 bases between the two germline ends. The CDR3 sequence is 14 residues long. The CDR3 here is CASSLEDVTYEQYF. In DNA, the CDR3 is TGTGCCAGCAGCTTGGAGGACGTCACCTACGAGCAGTACTTC.

This chain links TRBV7-2 with TRBJ2-3; 8 positions agree with TRBD2. The length of the CDR3 is 14 residues. Trimming at V came to 11 bases and at J to 0 bases, leaving 7 bases not matched to a gene. CDR1 is SGHTA and CDR2 is FQGNSA in the germline V gene. CDR3 DNA: TGTGCCTCTAGCGGGCAGGGCAGCACAGATACGCAGTATTTT. It encodes CASSGQGSTDTQYF.

The chain combines TRBV6-5 with TRBJ2-6; D uncertain. Germline V gene sequence: CDR1 MNHEY, CDR2 SVGAGI. This CDR3 spans 18 amino acids. V dropped 2 bases and J dropped 1 base, with 15 bases sitting between them. CDR3 residues: CASSYLTIVGSGANVLTF. Written as DNA, the CDR3 is TGTGCCAGCAGTTACCTTACAATCGTTGGGTCTGGGGCCAACGTCCTGACTTTC.

On this clonotype: A much larger clonotype is one base distant, so this may be a read error. This rearrangement joins TRBV12-3 or TRBV12-4 to TRBJ2-3; D may be TRBD1 (5 bases). The CDR3 is 12 residues long. V lost 2 bases, J lost 7 bases, and 7 bases lay in between. CDR3 region: CASSLRTNTQYF. Here the CDR3 DNA reads TGTGCCAGCAGTTTAAGGACAAATACGCAGTATTTT.

The J gene is TRBJ2-4, the V gene TRBV10-3; D gene ambiguous. This CDR3 is 16 amino acids long. V lost 4 bases and J lost 3, with 16 bases in between. Germline CDR1 is ENHRY and CDR2 is SYGVKD. CDR3 amino acids: CAISGDGSSSKNIQYF. The CDR3 DNA is TGTGCCATCAGTGGTGATGGCTCTTCGAGCAAAAACATTCAGTACTTC.

The rearrangement joins TRBV29-1 to TRBJ1-1; no clear D. The V end was cut by 3 bases, the J end by 1 base, with 15 bases between. CDR3 length: 15 residues. The germline V gene has CDR1 SQVTM and CDR2 ANQGSEA. The CDR3 sequence: CSVEQVNSRNTEAFF. The CDR3 DNA follows: TGCAGCGTTGAGCAGGTCAATTCCCGGAACACTGAAGCTTTCTTT.

The V and J genes are TRBV6-1 and TRBJ2-3; D is perhaps TRBD1 (5 bases). This CDR3 contains 16 residues. V lost 2 bases and J lost 5, with 17 bases in between. Per the germline V gene, CDR1 is MNHNS and CDR2 is SASEGT. CDR3: CASSEWGVEDGDTQYF. The DNA for the CDR3 is TGTGCCAGCAGTGAATGGGGCGTCGAGGACGGAGATACGCAGTATTTT.

The rearrangement uses TRBV5-1 and TRBJ1-4; D is ambiguous. The germline gives CDR1 SGHRS, CDR2 YFSETQ. The V end lost 5 bases, the J end lost 3 bases, and 8 bases lay between the germline ends. The CDR3 runs to 13 residues. CDR3 protein: CASSVWPNEKLFF. CDR3 coding DNA: TGCGCCAGCAGTGTTTGGCCTAATGAAAAACTGTTTTTT.

This clonotype was seen at least ten times. The chain uses TRBV29-1 and TRBJ2-7; no clear D. V gave up 6 bases and J gave up 2 bases, with 8 bases separating them. CDR1 SQVTM and CDR2 ANQGSEA come from the germline V gene. This CDR3 is built from 11 residues. CDR3 sequence reads: CSVLEAYEQYF. DNA of the CDR3: TGCAGCGTCCTGGAAGCCTACGAGCAGTACTTC.

This clonotype was observed a handful of times. The chain has TRBV27 and TRBJ2-5; D is unclear. The end of the DNA is better explained by TRBJ2-7, so the J call may be wrong. Germline values: CDR1 MNHEY, CDR2 SMNVEV (reference sequence). The CDR3 totals 10 residues. The CDR3: CAILPYEQYF. The DNA for the CDR3 is TGTGCCATCCTCCCGTACGAGCAGTACTTC.

The chain combines TRBV5-1 with TRBJ1-2, with D tentatively TRBD1 (5 bases). Germline values: CDR1 SGHRS, CDR2 YFSETQ. V gave up 4 bases and J gave up 6 bases, with 13 bases separating them. The CDR3 totals 13 residues. The CDR3 reads CASSTDRGDGYTF. CDR3 DNA sequence: TGCGCCAGCAGCACCGACAGAGGTGATGGCTACACCTTC.

V gene TRBV20-1 combines with J gene TRBJ1-1; no definite D call. The ends were cut back, 0 bases at V and 0 bases at J, with 11 bases in the middle. Germline loops: CDR1 DFQATT, CDR2 SNEGSKA (reference sequence). The CDR3 sequence is 15 residues long. DNA of the CDR3: TGCAGTGCTAGAGATCATGGGCATCTGAACACTGAAGCTTTCTTT. Encoded protein: CSARDHGHLNTEAFF.

This rearrangement joins TRBV5-1 to TRBJ1-1; D is possibly TRBD1 (6 bases). CDR3 length: 14 residues. The V and J ends lost 0 bases and 6 bases respectively, with 12 bases between them. The germline V gene has CDR1 SGHRS and CDR2 YFSETQ. CDR3 residues: CASSLVGADAEAFF. CDR3 nucleotide sequence: TGCGCCAGCAGCTTGGTGGGGGCCGATGCTGAAGCTTTCTTT.

The V and J genes are TRBV3-1 and TRBJ2-3; 7 nucleotides match TRBD2. The germline gives CDR1 LGHDT, CDR2 YNNKEL (reference sequence). CDR3 size: 15 residues. V was clipped by 5 bases and J by 3 bases; unmatched bases: 8. CDR3: CASSSYERETDTQYF. In nucleotides, the CDR3 is TGTGCCAGCAGCTCCTATGAGCGGGAAACAGATACGCAGTATTTT.

This clonotype was picked up a small number of times. CDR3 sequence (DNA): TGTGCCAGCAGCTTGTCGCCAGGGGCCCTCCCCTACGAGCAGTACTTC. It codes for CASSLSPGALPYEQYF. V gene TRBV5-6 combines with J gene TRBJ2-7, with D tentatively TRBD1 (6 bases). CDR3 size: 16 residues. Per germline, CDR1 SGHDT and CDR2 YYEEEE. Trimming pared 1 base from V and 2 bases from J, leaving 16 bases between. The variable domain in full, with the rest retrieved from reference TRBV5-6 and TRBJ2-7, is DAGVTQSPTHLIKTRGQQVTLRCSPKSGHDTVSWYQQALGQGPQFIFQYYEEEERQRGNFPDRFSGHQFPNYSSELNVNALLLGDSALYLCASSLSPGALPYEQYFGPGTRLTVT.

The rearrangement links TRBV6-6 to TRBJ2-3, with D perhaps matching TRBD2 (6 bases). The CDR3 runs to 13 residues. Germline CDR1 and CDR2: MNHNY and SVGAGI (reference sequence). V was shortened by 6 bases and J by 6 bases, with 13 bases between the two germline ends. This CDR3 reads CASSYGTSDTQYF. DNA of the CDR3: TGTGCCAGCAGCTATGGGACTTCGGATACGCAGTATTTT.

This clonotype was counted a few times. In DNA form, the CDR3 reads TGTGCCAGCAGCCGGGCCGACAGAACAACTACCTACGAGCAGTACTTC. It yields the protein CASSRADRTTTYEQYF. The rearrangement links TRBV3-1 to TRBJ2-7, with D possibly being TRBD1 (5 bases). The CDR3 extends over 16 amino acids. Germline V CDR1 and CDR2: LGHDT, YNNKEL (reference sequence). Deletions cut 4 bases from V and 2 bases from J, with 18 bases between.

This clonotype was picked up a small number of times. This chain links TRBV7-9 with TRBJ2-5; 10 positions match TRBD1. The better agreement between TRBJ2-7 and the DNA end casts doubt on the J call. The CDR3 runs 14 residues. Germline lookup yields CDR1 SEHNR and CDR2 FQNEAQ (reference sequence). CDR3 DNA sequence: TGTGCCAGCAGCTTCCGGGACAGGGGACACGAGCAGTACTTC. Translation gives CASSFRDRGHEQYF.

V usage is TRBV7-9 and J usage is TRBJ2-4; 8 nucleotides agree with TRBD2. Per germline, CDR1 SEHNR and CDR2 FQNEAQ (reference sequence). The CDR3 sequence is 13 residues long. V gave up 8 bases and J gave up 6 bases; unmatched junction bases: 6. The CDR3 DNA reads as TGTGCCAGCTCGACGGGAGGGAGAAACATTCAGTACTTC. This gives the protein CASSTGGRNIQYF. Full variable domain (missing parts from reference TRBV7-9 and TRBJ2-4): DTGVSQNPRHKITKRGQNVTFRCDPISEHNRLYWYRQTLGQGPEFLTYFQNEAQLEKSRLLSDRFSAERPKGSFSTLEIQRTEQGDSAMYLCASSTGGRNIQYFGAGTRLSVL.

V usage is TRBV18 and J usage is TRBJ1-3; possibly TRBD1 for D (5 bases). Trimming took 6 bases from V and 3 from J, leaving 12 bases between them. This CDR3 spans 14 amino acids. Looked up from germline, CDR1 is KGHSH and CDR2 is LQKENI. The DNA of the CDR3 is TGTGCCAGCTCTCGCCCAGGGAGTGGAAACACCATATATTTT. Translating gives CASSRPGSGNTIYF.

The CDR3 protein is CAWSVPGTFSYEQYF. CDR3 nucleotides: TGTGCCTGGAGTGTACCGGGCACCTTCTCCTACGAGCAGTACTTC. The chain has TRBV30 and TRBJ2-7; D is ambiguous. Germline loops: CDR1 GTSNPN, CDR2 SVGIG (reference sequence). This CDR3 comprises 15 residues. The V gene lost 0 bases and the J gene lost 0 bases, with 12 bases spanning the gap.

In its sample, this clonotype was seen a few times. This sequence joins TRBV6-6 and TRBJ1-2; weak D call: TRBD1 (5 bases). Trimming removed 0 bases at V and 3 bases at J, with 8 bases between. Germline CDR1 MNHNY, CDR2 SVGAGI (reference sequence). The CDR3 extends over 14 amino acids. CDR3 protein: CASSYSRGDYGYTF. CDR3 in DNA: TGTGCCAGCAGTTACTCGCGGGGGGACTATGGCTACACCTTC.

The CDR3, as DNA: TGTGCCAGCAGCTCTGGACTAGTAGGTGGCGAGCAGTACTTC. Translated, it gives CASSSGLVGGEQYF. This chain uses TRBV9 with TRBJ2-7; TRBD2 matches 7 bases. This CDR3 has 14 residues. From germline, CDR1 is SGDLS and CDR2 YYNGEE. The V gene end was trimmed by 4 bases and the J gene end by 6 bases; junction bases not matched to a gene: 10.

The chain combines TRBV27 with TRBJ2-1, with TRBD1 matching 7 bases. V lost 6 bases and J lost 3; bases outside the gene matches: 5. Germline V lookup: CDR1 MNHEY, CDR2 SMNVEV (reference sequence). The CDR3 covers 14 residues. The CDR3 spells CASSSWDSYNEQFF. For the CDR3, the DNA is TGTGCCAGCAGCTCCTGGGACAGCTACAATGAGCAGTTCTTC.

This chain joins TRBV5-5 and TRBJ2-7; the D gene is possibly TRBD2 (5 bases). In germline, CDR1 is SGHKS, CDR2 YYEKEE (reference sequence). V dropped 1 base and J dropped 0 bases, with 20 bases sitting between them. The CDR3 length is 18 residues. CDR3 sequence (DNA): TGTGCCAGCAGCTTGAGTCCTCCCAGCGGCCCTTTCTCCTACGAGCAGTACTTC. As protein: CASSLSPPSGPFSYEQYF.